One and the same sample provided the 26 T cell receptor beta chains below, sequenced in a study of shared clonotypes between healthy human individuals. Sequenced by immunoSEQ multiplex PCR; TCRdb stores in-frame clones only, minus some. The data contain more than 2 million clones, over 85% of them singletons. Only CD45RO-negative cells positively selected for CCR7 counted as naive CD8 cells, so terminally differentiated effector memory CD45RA+ cells were excluded. Sequenced input: naive CD8+ T cells sorted from blood. The receptors here all came from a man aged 18 to 30 in good health.

The genes are TRBV4-1 and TRBJ1-2; D ambiguous. CDR1 and CDR2 (germline): MGHRA, YSYEKL. CDR3 size: 14 residues. V was shortened by 1 base and J by 0 bases, with 6 bases between the two germline ends. The CDR3 spells CASSQAWANYGYTF. CDR3 nucleotides: TGCGCCAGCAGCCAAGCCTGGGCTAACTATGGCTACACCTTC.

The V gene is TRBV19, the J gene TRBJ1-1; D call uncertain. Trimming pared 3 bases from V and 2 bases from J, leaving 16 bases between. Germline V CDR1 and CDR2: LNHDA, SQIVND (reference sequence). This CDR3 is built from 16 residues. CDR3 amino acids: CASSIFTEPSNTEAFF. The CDR3 DNA sequence: TGTGCCAGTAGTATCTTTACAGAGCCAAGCAACACTGAAGCTTTCTTT.

This clone was seen a single time. The rearrangement links TRBV7-8 to TRBJ2-5, with 9 bases that match TRBD1. Trimming removed 6 bases from V and 5 bases from J; junction bases left unmatched: 10. Looked up from germline, CDR1 is SGHVS and CDR2 is FQNEAQ. The CDR3 is 15 amino acids. CDR3 region: CASSLTGGEVETQYF. CDR3 DNA: TGTGCCAGCAGTTTAACAGGGGGCGAGGTGGAGACCCAGTACTTC.

A word on this clone: Distinct nucleotide sequences in the sample also encode this CDR3. This sequence joins TRBV7-9 and TRBJ2-3; D gene uncertain. This CDR3 comprises 14 residues. V was shortened by 1 base and J by 6 bases, with 11 bases between the two germline ends. Germline CDR1 is SEHNR and CDR2 is FQNEAQ (reference sequence). The CDR3 loop is CASSLGQGLDTQYF. For the CDR3, the DNA is TGTGCCAGCAGCTTAGGACAAGGCTTGGATACGCAGTATTTT.

This clone was recorded once. The chain links TRBV28 to TRBJ1-1; D is ambiguous. V shed 5 bases and J shed 3 bases, with 13 bases lying between them. Germline values: CDR1 MDHEN, CDR2 SYDVKM. The CDR3 spans 14 residues. CDR3 residues: CASSVKILHTEAFF. The CDR3 DNA is TGTGCCAGCAGTGTGAAAATTCTACACACTGAAGCTTTCTTT.

The chain uses TRBV6-5 and TRBJ2-2; D is ambiguous. The length of the CDR3 is 13 residues. CDR1 and CDR2 from the germline V gene are MNHEY and SVGAGI. Trimming cost V 8 bases and J 7 bases, with 14 bases left between them. This CDR3 is CASAREFGGELFF. CDR3 nucleotide sequence: TGTGCCAGCGCCCGTGAATTTGGCGGGGAGCTGTTTTTT.

The genes are TRBV9 and TRBJ1-1; 7 bases agree with TRBD1. Losses at the gene ends were 3 bases for V and 7 bases for J; bases not matched to a gene: 9. The CDR3 loop spans 14 amino acids. In germline, CDR1 is SGDLS, CDR2 YYNGEE. DNA of the CDR3: TGTGCCAGCAGCGCACCTGACAGGGAAGATGAAGCTTTCTTT. Translation: CASSAPDREDEAFF. The variable domain in full, with the rest retrieved from reference TRBV9 and TRBJ1-1, is DSGVTQTPKHLITATGQRVTLRCSPRSGDLSVYWYQQSLDQGLQFLIQYYNGEERAKGNILERFSAQQFPDLHSELNLSSLELGDSALYFCASSAPDREDEAFFGQGTRLTVV.

Comment on this clone: Other DNA sequences in this sample translate to the same CDR3. The chain couples TRBV7-9 to TRBJ2-5, with a weak D call TRBD1 (5 bases). Per germline, CDR1 SEHNR and CDR2 FQNEAQ (reference sequence). Trimming stripped 1 base from V and 1 base from J, with 7 bases between. This CDR3 contains 14 residues. The CDR3 protein is CASSLEDSQETQYF. CDR3 bases: TGTGCCAGCAGCTTAGAAGACAGCCAAGAGACCCAGTACTTC.

The chain uses TRBV20-1 and TRBJ2-5, with D hard to call. Germline V gene sequence: CDR1 DFQATT, CDR2 SNEGSKA (reference sequence). There are 11 residues in the CDR3. Trimming took off 5 bases at V and 5 bases at J, with 9 bases between the two ends. The CDR3 loop is CSAGVMETQYF. CDR3 nucleotide sequence: TGCAGTGCTGGCGTCATGGAGACCCAGTACTTC.

The chain links TRBV4-1 to TRBJ2-1; TRBD2 aligns across 13 bases. Per germline, CDR1 MGHRA and CDR2 YSYEKL. The junction had 8 bases not matched to a gene; V was cut back by 1 base and J by 5 bases. The CDR3 length is 18 residues. The CDR3 DNA is TGCGCCAGCAGCCAAGTTCAGACCGGGACTAGCGGGAACAATGAGCAGTTCTTC. It codes for CASSQVQTGTSGNNEQFF.

The chain has TRBV4-1 and TRBJ2-3; D may be TRBD1 (5 bases). The CDR3 runs to 16 residues. Trimming stripped 1 base from V and 1 base from J, with 12 bases between. Germline CDR1 reads MGHRA; CDR2 reads YSYEKL. The CDR3: CASSQVGLQGTDTQYF. The CDR3 region has the DNA TGCGCCAGCAGCCAAGTGGGATTACAGGGCACAGATACGCAGTATTTT.

The gene calls are TRBV6-5 and TRBJ2-3, with 7 positions matching TRBD2. The germline V gene has CDR1 MNHEY and CDR2 SVGAGI. V lost 4 bases to trimming and J lost 2 bases; unmatched junction nucleotides: 3. CDR3 length: 14 residues. In nucleotides, the CDR3 is TGTGCCAGCAGTTCCCGGGACTACACAGATACGCAGTATTTT. This translates into CASSSRDYTDTQYF.

The chain has TRBV7-8 and TRBJ1-2, with 7 positions matching TRBD1. This CDR3 has 16 amino acids. The V gene end was trimmed by 5 bases and the J gene end by 4 bases; junction bases not matched to a gene: 13. Germline values: CDR1 SGHVS, CDR2 FQNEAQ. The chain's CDR3 is CASSTRTGGNSYGYTF. The CDR3 DNA reads as TGTGCCAGCAGCACGAGGACAGGAGGAAACAGCTATGGCTACACCTTC.

This chain joins TRBV2 and TRBJ2-1; 8 nucleotides match TRBD2. J gave up 0 bases and V 2 bases, and 9 bases lay outside the gene matches. CDR1 is SNHLY, CDR2 FYNNEI, per germline. The CDR3 sequence is 18 residues long. The CDR3 sequence: CASSERLAGRTSYNEQFF. CDR3 coding DNA: TGTGCCAGCAGTGAACGTCTAGCGGGTCGTACCTCCTACAATGAGCAGTTCTTC.

This chain connects TRBV5-6 to TRBJ1-1; no reliable D call. V shed 6 bases and J shed 1 base, with 19 bases lying between them. This CDR3 region has 16 residues. Germline CDR1 reads SGHDT; CDR2 reads YYEEEE. CDR3 protein: CASTALRGEGNTEAFF. DNA for the CDR3: TGTGCCAGCACCGCGCTGAGAGGTGAGGGGAACACTGAAGCTTTCTTT.

V is TRBV2 and J is TRBJ2-1; a possible D gene is TRBD2 (6 bases). The CDR3 contains 15 residues. CDR1 is SNHLY, CDR2 FYNNEI, per germline. V dropped 6 bases and J dropped 0 bases, with 12 bases sitting between them. CDR3 protein: CASSPGLLSYNEQFF. Written as DNA, the CDR3 is TGTGCCAGCAGCCCGGGACTCCTCTCCTACAATGAGCAGTTCTTC.

CDR3 coding DNA: TGTGCCAGCAGTTTAATGTCGGACACTGAAGCTTTCTTT. This gives the protein CASSLMSDTEAFF. V usage is TRBV27 and J usage is TRBJ1-1, with D unclear. Deletions cut 2 bases from V and 3 bases from J, with 7 bases between. Looked up from germline, CDR1 is MNHEY and CDR2 is SMNVEV (reference sequence). The CDR3 consists of 13 residues.

The chain is built from TRBV2 and TRBJ2-7; TRBD1 agrees at 8 bases. The CDR3 consists of 15 residues. Germline loops: CDR1 SNHLY, CDR2 FYNNEI. Trimming at V came to 6 bases and at J to 1 base, leaving 8 bases not matched to a gene. DNA of the CDR3: TGTGCCAGCAGCGGAGGACAGGGCCGATCCTACGAGCAGTACTTC. It translates to CASSGGQGRSYEQYF.

The V and J genes are TRBV30 and TRBJ1-1; 9 positions match TRBD1. The V segment lost 2 bases and the J segment 4 bases; nucleotides outside the gene matches: 5. This CDR3 has 14 amino acids. Germline V gene data show CDR1 as GTSNPN and CDR2 as SVGIG (reference sequence). The CDR3 sequence: CAWSTGQGITEAFF. The CDR3 DNA is TGTGCCTGGAGTACAGGACAGGGGATCACTGAAGCTTTCTTT.

The gene calls are TRBV27 and TRBJ2-1; weak D call: TRBD2 (6 bases). V was shortened by 4 bases and J by 15 bases, with 19 bases between the two germline ends. The germline V gene has CDR1 MNHEY and CDR2 SMNVEV (reference sequence). The CDR3 consists of 13 residues. The CDR3 DNA follows: TGTGCCAGCAGTTCCCTAACTAGCCGAGGGTGGTTCTTC. Protein: CASSSLTSRGWFF.

The chain uses TRBV19 and TRBJ1-5, with D possibly TRBD1 on 5 matching bases. V was trimmed by 6 bases and J by 5 bases, leaving 14 bases between them. There are 14 residues in the CDR3. The germline CDR1 and CDR2 sequences are LNHDA and SQIVND (reference sequence). The CDR3 bases are TGTGCCAGTAGCCTGACAGTGGGGGATCAGCCCCAGCATTTT. Encoded protein: CASSLTVGDQPQHF.

This clone was detected once. The chain recombines TRBV2 with TRBJ2-5, with 14 bases aligning to TRBD2. The CDR3 covers 15 residues. CDR1 and CDR2 (germline): SNHLY, FYNNEI. The trim removed 3 bases at V and 4 bases at J, leaving 1 base unmatched. DNA of the CDR3: TGTGCCAGCAGTGAGACTAGCGGGAGGGTAGAGACCCAGTACTTC. It is translated as CASSETSGRVETQYF.

This chain links TRBV5-8 with TRBJ2-6; D is undetermined. The length of the CDR3 is 15 residues. V was pared by 2 bases and J by 0 bases, with 6 bases between. Germline V gene data show CDR1 as SGHTS and CDR2 as YDEGEE. CDR3 residues: CASSFDTSGANVLTF. The CDR3 coding sequence is TGTGCCAGCAGCTTCGACACCTCTGGGGCCAACGTCCTGACTTTC.

Written as DNA, the CDR3 is TGTGCCAGCAGCTTCATAACAGGGGGCGAGCAGTACTTC. This encodes CASSFITGGEQYF. The chain employs TRBV5-4 and TRBJ2-7, with TRBD1 matching over 8 bases. V shed 2 bases, J shed 6 bases, and the junction held 4 bases outside the gene matches. The CDR3 consists of 13 residues. CDR1 and CDR2 from the germline V gene are SGHNT and YYREEE (reference sequence). The complete variable domain, with remaining parts taken from reference TRBV5-4 and TRBJ2-7, reads ETGVTQSPTHLIKTRGQQVTLRCSSQSGHNTVSWYQQALGQGPQFIFQYYREEENGRGNFPPRFSGLQFPNYSSELNVNALELDDSALYLCASSFITGGEQYFGPGTRLTVT.

The chain uses TRBV11-2 and TRBJ1-2, with D perhaps TRBD1 (5 bases). The V gene lost 5 bases and the J gene lost 4 bases, with 17 bases spanning the gap. The CDR3 covers 15 residues. Germline V gives CDR1 SGHAT, CDR2 FQNNGV. This CDR3 is CASSPGSRGLYGYTF. CDR3 nucleotides: TGTGCCAGCAGCCCCGGTTCTCGGGGCCTCTATGGCTACACCTTC.

V gene TRBV19 combines with J gene TRBJ1-1; D may be TRBD1 (6 bases). Trimming cost V 5 bases and J 0 bases, with 10 bases left between them. The CDR3 has 14 residues. Germline CDR1 is LNHDA and CDR2 is SQIVND (reference sequence). CDR3 DNA: TGTGCCAGTAGTTCCCGGACAGTGAACACTGAAGCTTTCTTT. This translates into CASSSRTVNTEAFF.